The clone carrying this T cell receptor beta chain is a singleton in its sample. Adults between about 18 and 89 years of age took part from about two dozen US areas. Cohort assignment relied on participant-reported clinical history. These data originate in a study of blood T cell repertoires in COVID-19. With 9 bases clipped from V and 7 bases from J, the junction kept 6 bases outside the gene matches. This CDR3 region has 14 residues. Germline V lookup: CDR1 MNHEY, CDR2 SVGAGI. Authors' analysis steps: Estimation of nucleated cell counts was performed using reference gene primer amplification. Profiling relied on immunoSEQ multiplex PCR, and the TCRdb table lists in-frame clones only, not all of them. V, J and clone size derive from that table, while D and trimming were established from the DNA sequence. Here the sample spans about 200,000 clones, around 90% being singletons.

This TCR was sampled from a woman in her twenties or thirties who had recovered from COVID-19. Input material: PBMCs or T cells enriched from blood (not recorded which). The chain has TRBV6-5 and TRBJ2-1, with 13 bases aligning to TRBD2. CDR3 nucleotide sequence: TGTGCCAGTATCGGACTAGCGGGAGTAAATGAGCAGTTCTTC. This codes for CASIGLAGVNEQFF.